The clone carrying this TCR beta chain was recorded only once. This sample was taken from a study of CD8 T cells in Susac syndrome. Germline V gene data show CDR1 as MNHNS and CDR2 as SASEGT. The CDR3 runs 16 residues. V shed 6 bases, J shed 3 bases, and the junction held 11 bases outside the gene matches. With random hexamers, reverse transcription was performed on roughly 0.45 to 1 ug of RNA. TCRdb reprocessed the immunoSEQ multiplex PCR reads with MiXCR, giving one entry per CDR3 protein. The sample lists over 100,000 distinct CDR3 sequences; about 95% were seen once. TCR beta sequences were obtained from blood CD8+ and CD4+ T cells. Controls were healthy donors chosen to match patients in age and sex. TEMRA cells were FACS-enriched, and CD8+ and CD4+ T cells were isolated negatively.

The V and J genes are TRBV6-1 and TRBJ2-3, with 8 bases identical to TRBD2. Sequenced input: CD4+ T cells from PBMCs. This receptor was obtained from a human donor in good health. The CDR3 region has the DNA TGTGCCAGCAGCCGGAATAGCGGGAAGGCTACAGATACGCAGTATTTT. It is translated as CASSRNSGKATDTQYF.